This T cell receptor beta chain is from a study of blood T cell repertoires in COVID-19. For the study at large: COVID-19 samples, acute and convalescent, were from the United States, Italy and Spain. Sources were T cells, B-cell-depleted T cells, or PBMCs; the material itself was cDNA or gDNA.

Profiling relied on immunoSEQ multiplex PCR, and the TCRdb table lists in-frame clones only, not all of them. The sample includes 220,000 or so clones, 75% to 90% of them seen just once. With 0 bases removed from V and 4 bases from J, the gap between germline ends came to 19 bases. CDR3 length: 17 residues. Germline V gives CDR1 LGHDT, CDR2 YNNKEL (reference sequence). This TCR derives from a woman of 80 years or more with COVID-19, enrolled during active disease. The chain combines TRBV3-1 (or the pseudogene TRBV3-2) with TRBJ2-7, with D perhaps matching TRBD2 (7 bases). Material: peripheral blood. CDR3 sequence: CASSQDLGAGALYEQYF. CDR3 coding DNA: TGTGCCAGCAGCCAAGATCTAGGGGCGGGGGCCTTATACGAGCAGTACTTC.